Following are 14 T cell receptor beta chains from one sample sequenced in a study of cytomegalovirus exposure and HLA in healthy donors. The PCR made use of 60 Vbeta and 13 Jbeta primers. Profiled with immunoSEQ multiplex PCR; TCRdb holds only in-frame clones, not every one. The data show approximately 120,000 clones, around 67% seen once. Sequenced input: PBMCs. The receptors stem from a man aged 60 to 69 in good health and CMV-seropositive.

The chain carries TRBV30 and TRBJ2-3; D not certain. Trimming cost V 7 bases and J 0 bases, with 11 bases left between them. The germline CDR1 and CDR2 sequences are GTSNPN and SVGIG (reference sequence). This CDR3 has 13 amino acids. CDR3 nucleotide sequence: TGTGCCTACTTCGAGTTTAGCACAGATACGCAGTATTTT. Its protein product is CAYFEFSTDTQYF.

The chain employs TRBV4-2 and TRBJ2-1, with D maybe TRBD1 (6 bases). The V gene's germline CDR1 is LGHNA and CDR2 YNFKEQ. The V and J ends lost 0 bases and 8 bases respectively, with 17 bases between them. The CDR3 has 16 residues. CDR3 bases: TGTGCCAGCAGCCAAGATACTGGCCAGGGGTTGCATGAGCAGTTCTTC. It yields the protein CASSQDTGQGLHEQFF.

The chain combines TRBV5-6 with TRBJ1-5; D unclear. The germline V gene encodes CDR1 SGHDT and CDR2 YYEEEE. The CDR3 has 16 amino acids. V was cut by 4 bases and J by 5 bases, with 19 bases left in between. CDR3 protein: CASSSQARTDYQPQHF. CDR3 nucleotides: TGTGCCAGCAGCAGCCAAGCCAGGACTGATTATCAGCCCCAGCATTTT.

CDR3 protein: CARGASSSPLHF. CDR3 DNA: TGTGCCAGGGGGGCCTCTTCTTCACCCCTCCACTTT. The genes are TRBV21-1 and TRBJ1-6; the DNA was not used to check the table's D call, TRBD1. TRBV21-1 counts as a pseudogene. This CDR3 comprises 12 residues.

This clone was counted once. The DNA of the CDR3 is TGTGCCAGTAGTATAGCGCGGGGGGGCTACGAGCAGTACTTC. The encoded protein is CASSIARGGYEQYF. V usage is TRBV19 and J usage is TRBJ2-7, with 9 positions matching TRBD2. The CDR3 is made up of 14 amino acids. J lost 3 bases, V lost 1 base, and 1 base had no gene match. Looked up from germline, CDR1 is LNHDA and CDR2 is SQIVND (reference sequence). The full variable domain, its missing parts supplied by reference TRBV19 and TRBJ2-7, is DGGITQSPKYLFRKEGQNVTLSCEQNLNHDAMYWYRQDPGQGLRLIYYSQIVNDFQKGDIAEGYSVSREKKESFPLTVTSAQKNPTAFYLCASSIARGGYEQYFGPGTRLTVT.

The chain uses TRBV29-1 and TRBJ2-1; 10 bases are a match to TRBD2. CDR1 and CDR2 (germline): SQVTM, ANQGSEA. V lost 0 bases and J lost 4; bases outside the gene matches: 0. There are 14 residues in the CDR3. CDR3 nucleotide sequence: TGCAGCGTTGAAGAAGCGGGGGGGTACAATGAGCAGTTCTTC. Translation: CSVEEAGGYNEQFF.

The chain uses TRBV15 and TRBJ2-4; possible D gene TRBD2, 7 bases. The CDR3 runs to 17 residues. Germline CDR1 LNHNV, CDR2 YYDKDF (reference sequence). V gave up 0 bases and J gave up 2 bases, with 14 bases separating them. This CDR3 is CATSRDRAGASKNIQYF. CDR3 nucleotide sequence: TGTGCCACCAGCAGAGATCGGGCGGGGGCGTCCAAAAACATTCAGTACTTC.

The chain is built from TRBV5-1 and TRBJ1-1; TRBD1 matches 7 bases. Germline V gene sequence: CDR1 SGHRS, CDR2 YFSETQ. V lost 0 bases and J lost 12; bases outside the gene matches: 5. The CDR3 has 12 amino acids. The CDR3 region has the DNA TGCGCCAGCAGCTTGGTGACAGGGTTGACTTTCTTT. This encodes CASSLVTGLTFF.

The chain has TRBV7-3 and TRBJ2-1, with 9 bases matching TRBD2. Germline V gene sequence: CDR1 SGHTA, CDR2 FQGTGA. V trimming: 7 bases; J trimming: 6 bases; junction bases outside the gene matches: 10. The CDR3 loop spans 15 amino acids. DNA for the CDR3: TGTGCCAGCAAGGCGGGGGGGGCCATGGGCAATGAGCAGTTCTTC. It specifies CASKAGGAMGNEQFF.

V and J are TRBV11-2 and TRBJ1-1; D is ambiguous. The length of the CDR3 is 17 residues. Germline CDR1 reads SGHAT; CDR2 reads FQNNGV. V was pared by 6 bases and J by 3 bases, with 23 bases between. The CDR3 is CASRLLSGLVEDTEAFF. As DNA, the CDR3 is TGTGCCAGCAGATTACTTTCGGGGTTGGTGGAGGACACTGAAGCTTTCTTT.

The gene calls are TRBV10-1 and TRBJ2-7; D is perhaps TRBD1 (6 bases). Looked up from germline, CDR1 is WNHNN and CDR2 is SYGVQD (reference sequence). The CDR3 sequence is 14 residues long. V gave up 5 bases and J gave up 1 base, with 12 bases separating them. This CDR3 reads CASSPEQGSYEQYF. Here the CDR3 DNA reads TGCGCCAGCAGTCCGGAACAGGGTTCCTACGAGCAGTACTTC.

The chain recombines TRBV11-3 with TRBJ2-2; D is uncertain. The V gene's germline CDR1 is SGHNT and CDR2 YENEEA. The CDR3 spans 12 residues. V was pared by 6 bases and J by 7 bases, with 9 bases between. The DNA for the CDR3 is TGTGCCAGCAGGGGTCCGGGCGGGGAGCTGTTTTTT. This translates into CASRGPGGELFF.

The V call is TRBV29-1, the J call TRBJ2-5; TRBD2 aligns across 11 bases. The CDR3 runs to 16 residues. Germline trimming cut 6 bases from V and 3 bases from J; bases unmatched to any gene: 12. The germline gives CDR1 SQVTM, CDR2 ANQGSEA. Here the CDR3 reads CSVARLAGGDKETQYF. The CDR3 DNA is TGCAGCGTCGCCCGGCTAGCGGGGGGCGATAAAGAGACCCAGTACTTC.

This clone appeared once. The genes are TRBV18 and TRBJ1-1; the D gene is possibly TRBD1 (6 bases). Germline V lookup: CDR1 KGHSH, CDR2 LQKENI. Trimming left V 4 bases short and J 0 bases short, with 15 bases between. The CDR3 has 16 amino acids. CDR3 nucleotides: TGTGCCAGCTCACGGATCGGACAGCTCATGAACACTGAAGCTTTCTTT. Translating gives CASSRIGQLMNTEAFF.